The rows below give T cell receptor beta chains drawn from one sample of a study of cytomegalovirus exposure and HLA in healthy donors. Method: immunoSEQ multiplex PCR; TCRdb's copy keeps in-frame clones and lacks some. Of about 91,000 clones in the sample, 75% to 90% were seen once. Source material: PBMCs. These receptors came from a man between 18 and 29 years old in good health and CMV-seronegative. Both conserved end residues are part of each CDR3.

CDR3 length	V gene	J gene	CDR3 protein
17	TRBV7-2	TRBJ2-2	CASSSGTSGMATGELFF
17	TRBV11-2	TRBJ1-6	CASSFRGGSSYNSPLHF
17	TRBV5-1	TRBJ2-5	CASSLVSSGRAGETQYF
18	TRBV5-1	TRBJ2-1	CASSLGLAGPRYGREQFF
12	TRBV28	TRBJ1-2	CASSLGQGGCTF
14	TRBV19	TRBJ1-2	CASTETGGVQGYTF
15	TRBV5-1	TRBJ1-4	CASSHIQGRLEKLFF
15	TRBV10-1	TRBJ1-1	CASSESRGSNTEAFF
15	TRBV6-5	TRBJ1-6	CASSYSWDRNSPLHF
14	TRBV15	TRBJ2-2	CATSRQGDTGELFF
15	TRBV6-6	TRBJ2-3	CASTQKRGSTDTQYF
13	TRBV9	TRBJ2-1	CASSQGLGNKQFF
14	TRBV27	TRBJ1-2	CASSPLVGAWGYTF
15	TRBV27	TRBJ2-7	CASSRREGLSYEQYF
17	TRBV5-6	TRBJ2-3	CASSPLRPGGATDTQYF
15	TRBV4-2	TRBJ2-7	CASSQDLAESYEQYF
16	TRBV5-1	TRBJ2-1	CASSAEGARIYNEQFF
16	TRBV5-4	TRBJ1-4	CASSTDRAGTNEKLFF
17	TRBV28	TRBJ1-2	CASSNYGTGAANYGYTF
16	TRBV4-2	TRBJ2-7	CASSQALGVGSYEQYF
14	TRBV18	TRBJ2-5	CASRDSALQETQYF
14	TRBV9	TRBJ2-3	CASSATGATDTQYF
18	TRBV12-2	TRBJ2-1	CASRLQDPGLAGKDEQFF
13	TRBV5-1	TRBJ1-2	CASRPTENYGYTF
13	TRBV6-5	TRBJ1-2	CASSRDSLYGYTF
13	TRBV6-5	TRBJ1-2	CASSYRQGYGYTF
14	TRBV15	TRBJ2-4	CATSLNRPEDIQYF
16	TRBV7-9	TRBJ2-1	CASSLTVRDSHNEQFF
15	TRBV28	TRBJ2-1	CASTWGGSPYNEQFF
16	TRBV28	TRBJ1-2	CASSSDLQGWIYGYTF
18	TRBV5-1	TRBJ1-6	CASSLRDRASSYNSPLHF
14	TRBV11-1	TRBJ1-2	CASSSKDRDYGYTF
15	TRBV4-3	TRBJ1-1	CASSQEAAGLGEAFF
14	TRBV7-6	TRBJ1-1	CASSKGQVNTEAFF
15	TRBV28	TRBJ1-1	CASSFGTRVNTEAFF
16	TRBV27	TRBJ2-1	CASSPQGGVFYNEQFF
12	TRBV2	TRBJ1-1	CASSPRGGLAFF
18	TRBV18	TRBJ2-6	CASSPFGQGVSGANVLTF
15	TRBV28	TRBJ2-5	CASSFLGQGKETQYF
16	TRBV5-6	TRBJ2-1	CASSLLGDSSYNEQFF
16	TRBV7-8	TRBJ2-1	CASSARPLSGYNEQFF
13	TRBV30	TRBJ2-1	CACVGRHFDEQFF